This T cell receptor beta chain was captured in a study of follicular helper T cells after annual influenza vaccination. Across the study: Across the 2013-2014, 2014-2015 and 2015-2016 vaccination seasons, some subjects were resampled.

The time point was: 2014-2015 season, pre-vaccination. The repertoire was sequenced with immunoSEQ multiplex PCR; TCRdb's copy has only in-frame clones and lacks some. Here the sample spans more than 10,000 clones, more than 65% being singletons. Germline CDR1 and CDR2: LGHNA and YSLEER. The ends were cut back, 0 bases at V and 3 bases at J, with 8 bases in the middle. This CDR3 comprises 15 residues. The receptor was derived from an adult who received the influenza vaccine. The rearrangement joins TRBV4-3 to TRBJ1-4, with D perhaps matching TRBD1 (5 bases). Sequenced material: CXCR5- memory CD4+ T cells sorted from blood, taken on the day of influenza vaccination. CDR3 in amino acids: CASSQDQGANEKLFF. Written as DNA, the CDR3 is TGCGCCAGCAGCCAAGATCAAGGGGCTAATGAAAAACTGTTTTTT.